The entry below describes one TCR beta chain. Antigen specificity is unknown. This record belongs to a study of cytomegalovirus exposure and HLA in healthy donors. Study-wide findings and caveats: It was shown in a later analysis that HLA-associated TCR beta chains were more clonally expanded than other, equally common chains.

V was pared by 4 bases and J by 0 bases, with 4 bases of the junction left unmatched. The CDR3 has 15 residues. Germline assignment: CDR1 MGHRA and CDR2 YSYEKL. Amplification used 60 Vbeta primers and 13 Jbeta primers. Generated by immunoSEQ multiplex PCR, the TCRdb table keeps only in-frame clones and is missing some. The repertoire includes some 180,000 clones, around three quarters of them detected once, and roughly 2.5% sits in the top ten. The sample comprised PBMCs. The clonotype comes from a woman aged 25 to 39 in good health and CMV-seropositive. The chain employs TRBV4-1 and TRBJ1-2; 8 nucleotides align to TRBD1. CDR3 nucleotides: TGCGCCAGCAGCCGGCAGGACAGGGCTAACTATGGCTACACCTTC. Translated: CASSRQDRANYGYTF.